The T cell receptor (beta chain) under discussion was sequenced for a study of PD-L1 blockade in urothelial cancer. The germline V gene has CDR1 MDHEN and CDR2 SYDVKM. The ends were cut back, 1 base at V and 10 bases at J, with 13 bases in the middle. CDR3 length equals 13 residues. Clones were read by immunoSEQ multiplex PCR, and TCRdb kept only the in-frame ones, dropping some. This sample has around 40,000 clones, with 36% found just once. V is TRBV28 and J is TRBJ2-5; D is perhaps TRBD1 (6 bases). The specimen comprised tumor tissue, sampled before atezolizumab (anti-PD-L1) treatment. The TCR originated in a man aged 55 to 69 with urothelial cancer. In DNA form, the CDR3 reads TGTGCCAGCAGTTTATCAACCGGACAGTTCCAGTACTTC. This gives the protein CASSLSTGQFQYF.